This T cell receptor beta chain was recorded in a study of cytomegalovirus exposure and HLA in healthy donors. Trimming stripped 0 bases from V and 3 bases from J, with 9 bases between. CDR1 is LGHNA and CDR2 is YNFKEQ in the germline V gene. The CDR3 runs to 16 residues. Overall study results and limits: When presence/absence was analysed, sequencing depth was taken to be roughly uniform across donors. Later on, analysis showed that most CMV-associated TCR beta chains appeared to be HLA-restricted. As confirmed in vitro, three CMV-associated chains were specific for CMV antigens.

Comment on this clone: Its specificity is unknown.

13 Jbeta primers and 60 Vbeta primers were used for the PCR. Assay: immunoSEQ multiplex PCR; the TCRdb copy retains only in-frame clones and omits some. The repertoire holds approximately 150,000 clones, around 80% seen once, with around 4% in the top ten. The V and J genes are TRBV4-2 and TRBJ2-6; D might be TRBD2 (7 bases). The receptor was derived from a man in his forties in good health and CMV-seronegative. Material for sequencing was PBMCs. The chain's CDR3 is CASSQEGGLGANVLTF. The CDR3 DNA reads as TGTGCCAGCAGCCAAGAGGGGGGGCTTGGGGCCAACGTCCTGACTTTC.